The 26 T cell receptor beta chains listed next were all sequenced from one sample in a study of blood T cell repertoires in COVID-19 (dated by TCRdb to 2020 to 2022). The library relied on the immunoSEQ multiplex PCR assay. Drawn from immuneACCESS, this table holds only the in-frame rearrangements with V and J called that TCRdb kept. Clones are partly lost; checked studies trace under half to an unresolved V gene and leave the rest unexplained. The sample includes fewer than 350,000 clones, with 75% to 90% observed a single time. The ten largest account for around 2.1% of the sample. The specimen sequenced was PBMCs or T cells enriched from blood (not recorded which). The origin of the receptors is a man in his thirties or forties who had recovered from COVID-19.

The chain joins TRBV9 to TRBJ1-4; the match to TRBD1 covers 8 bases. This CDR3 is 15 amino acids long. V lost 4 bases and J lost 3; bases outside the gene matches: 5. Per germline, CDR1 SGDLS and CDR2 YYNGEE. DNA of the CDR3: TGTGCCAGCAGCCACCGGGGACAGGCTAATGAAAAACTGTTTTTT. This translates into CASSHRGQANEKLFF. Looking up the rest from reference TRBV9 and TRBJ1-4 gives the full variable domain: DSGVTQTPKHLITATGQRVTLRCSPRSGDLSVYWYQQSLDQGLQFLIQYYNGEERAKGNILERFSAQQFPDLHSELNLSSLELGDSALYFCASSHRGQANEKLFFGSGTQLSVL.

The J gene is TRBJ1-1, the V gene TRBV25-1; the D is unclear. The CDR3 sequence is 12 residues long. V gave up 1 base and J gave up 10 bases, with 10 bases separating them. The germline CDR1 and CDR2 sequences are MGHDK and SYGVNS. CDR3 nucleotides: TGTGCCAGCAGTGAATCCGCGTCAAGAGCTTTCTTT. It translates to CASSESASRAFF.

This clone showed up just a few times. This sequence joins TRBV14 and TRBJ2-1; TRBD1 matches at 9 bases. Germline trimming cut 0 bases from V and 8 bases from J; bases unmatched to any gene: 17. Germline V gene lookup returns CDR1 SGHDN and CDR2 FVKESK. The CDR3 covers 19 residues. The chain's CDR3 is CASSQEVDLRDRVVDEQFF. CDR3 DNA: TGTGCCAGCAGCCAAGAGGTCGATCTTCGGGACAGGGTAGTGGATGAGCAGTTCTTC. The variable domain in full, with the rest retrieved from reference TRBV14 and TRBJ2-1, is EAGVTQFPSHSVIEKGQTVTLRCDPISGHDNLYWYRRVMGKEIKFLLHFVKESKQDESGMPNNRFLAERTGGTYSTLKVQPAELEDSGVYFCASSQEVDLRDRVVDEQFFGPGTRLTVL.

Only one count was recorded for this clone. J is TRBJ1-2 and V is TRBV5-4, with D possibly TRBD1 on 5 matching bases. The CDR3 runs to 15 residues. V lost 5 bases and J 3 bases, leaving 17 bases between the germline ends. The V gene's germline CDR1 is SGHNT and CDR2 YYREEE (reference sequence). CDR3 residues: CASRPPFDSDYGYTF. DNA for the CDR3: TGTGCCAGCAGACCTCCCTTTGACAGCGACTATGGCTACACCTTC.

The chain combines TRBV2 with TRBJ1-2, with 9 nucleotides matching TRBD1. Germline CDR1 reads SNHLY; CDR2 reads FYNNEI. This CDR3 has 16 residues. With 7 bases clipped from V and 6 bases from J, the junction kept 15 bases outside the gene matches. CDR3 loop: CASNEGQGVRGDGYTF. The CDR3, as DNA: TGTGCCAGCAACGAGGGACAGGGTGTTCGGGGTGATGGCTACACCTTC.

The chain uses TRBV6-2 or TRBV6-3 and TRBJ2-5, with D unresolved. Trimming left V 2 bases short and J 0 bases short, with 7 bases between. CDR1 and CDR2 (germline): MNHEY, SVGEGT. This CDR3 has 14 residues. This CDR3 reads CASSYVTDQETQYF. CDR3 nucleotides: TGTGCCAGCAGTTACGTTACGGACCAAGAGACCCAGTACTTC.

V usage is TRBV7-3 and J usage is TRBJ1-1; D is unresolved. This CDR3 has 13 residues. Trimming removed 6 bases at V and 0 bases at J, with 8 bases between. From germline, CDR1 is SGHTA and CDR2 FQGTGA. The CDR3 region is CASSPTVNTEAFF. CDR3 DNA: TGTGCCAGCAGTCCTACGGTGAACACTGAAGCTTTCTTT.

This chain uses TRBV27 with TRBJ1-2; 7 bases map to TRBD1. Germline CDR1 reads MNHEY; CDR2 reads SMNVEV (reference sequence). With 6 bases clipped from V and 6 bases from J, the junction kept 10 bases outside the gene matches. The CDR3 is 14 amino acids. The CDR3 DNA reads TGTGCCAGCAGCCGAGACAGGGCCGTCCATGGCTACACCTTC. It encodes CASSRDRAVHGYTF.

V and J are TRBV30 and TRBJ2-2; D perhaps matches TRBD1 (6 bases). CDR1 GTSNPN and CDR2 SVGIG come from the germline V gene (reference sequence). The V end was cut by 1 base, the J end by 3 bases, with 9 bases between. This CDR3 region has 14 residues. The CDR3 here is CAWSDRQDTGELFF. For the CDR3, the DNA is TGTGCCTGGAGTGACAGACAGGACACCGGGGAGCTGTTTTTT.

The chain carries TRBV27 and TRBJ1-1; D call uncertain. The germline gives CDR1 MNHEY, CDR2 SMNVEV (reference sequence). This CDR3 contains 14 residues. The V gene lost 6 bases and the J gene lost 4 bases, with 15 bases spanning the gap. CDR3 region: CASRPSFGSTEAFF. CDR3 nucleotide sequence: TGTGCCAGCAGACCAAGTTTTGGGAGCACTGAAGCTTTCTTT.

The chain recombines TRBV9 with TRBJ2-3; 10 nucleotides agree with TRBD2. Germline CDR1 is SGDLS and CDR2 is YYNGEE. V lost 0 bases and J lost 8; bases outside the gene matches: 12. There are 17 residues in the CDR3. In DNA, the CDR3 is TGTGCCAGCAGCGTAGGACCGTACGTAAGCGGGGGGGGTACGCAGTATTTT. Translating gives CASSVGPYVSGGGTQYF.

The J gene is TRBJ2-5, the V gene TRBV3-1 (or the pseudogene TRBV3-2), with 7 bases matching TRBD1. This CDR3 is built from 14 residues. V dropped 4 bases and J dropped 5; count of bases not matched to a gene: 7. Germline CDR1 LGHDT, CDR2 YNNKEL (reference sequence). The CDR3 bases are TGTGCCAGCAGCCCTCGGACAGGCGCGGAGACCCAGTACTTC. Protein sequence: CASSPRTGAETQYF.

V gene TRBV4-2 combines with J gene TRBJ2-2; D not certain. The CDR3 has 15 amino acids. The V end lost 0 bases, the J end lost 5 bases, and 10 bases lay between the germline ends. Germline-derived CDR1 and CDR2 are LGHNA and YNFKEQ. This CDR3 reads CASSQDRWRTGELFF. The CDR3 DNA sequence: TGTGCCAGCAGCCAAGATCGGTGGCGGACCGGGGAGCTGTTTTTT.

The gene calls are TRBV3-1 (or the pseudogene TRBV3-2) and TRBJ1-6, with D possibly being TRBD1 (6 bases). There are 13 residues in the CDR3. CDR1 is LGHDT, CDR2 YNNKEL, per germline (reference sequence). V lost 3 bases and J 10 bases, leaving 10 bases between the germline ends. The CDR3 bases are TGTGCCAGCAGCCATCACAGGGTCTCACCCCTCCACTTT. Amino acid sequence: CASSHHRVSPLHF.

This clone was recorded many times. The gene calls are TRBV7-9 and TRBJ1-2; 7 positions match TRBD1. With V trimmed by 3 bases and J by 7 bases, 8 bases remained unmatched. In germline, CDR1 is SEHNR, CDR2 FQNEAQ (reference sequence). There are 14 residues in the CDR3. CDR3 coding DNA: TGTGCCAGCAGCTTGGCTCAGGGGGATCGTGGCTACACCTTC. Residues: CASSLAQGDRGYTF. The whole variable domain, remainder taken from reference TRBV7-9 and TRBJ1-2, is DTGVSQNPRHKITKRGQNVTFRCDPISEHNRLYWYRQTLGQGPEFLTYFQNEAQLEKSRLLSDRFSAERPKGSFSTLEIQRTEQGDSAMYLCASSLAQGDRGYTFGSGTRLTVV.

This chain joins TRBV20-1 and TRBJ1-1; D unclear. Trimming cost V 6 bases and J 1 base, with 3 bases left between them. This CDR3 spans 10 amino acids. Germline V CDR1 and CDR2: DFQATT, SNEGSKA (reference sequence). The CDR3 sequence is CSAANTEAFF. The DNA for the CDR3 is TGCAGTGCAGCGAACACTGAAGCTTTCTTT.

This chain links TRBV7-2 with TRBJ1-1, with a tentative D call TRBD1 (5 bases). Germline CDR1 SGHTA, CDR2 FQGNSA. This CDR3 has 15 residues. Trimming removed 2 bases at V and 1 base at J, with 11 bases between. The DNA of the CDR3 is TGTGCCAGCAGCTTATGGTTCCAGGGGAACACTGAAGCTTTCTTT. Residues: CASSLWFQGNTEAFF.

The rearrangement links TRBV2 to TRBJ1-6; no clear D. V was clipped by 4 bases and J by 3 bases, with 10 bases between them. Germline V gene sequence: CDR1 SNHLY, CDR2 FYNNEI. The CDR3 is made up of 15 amino acids. The CDR3 spells CASSAAGSYNSPLHF. The CDR3, as DNA: TGTGCCAGCAGTGCGGCGGGGAGCTATAATTCACCCCTCCACTTT.

The CDR3 coding sequence is TGTGCCAGCAGTTACTCTTATTACAATGAGCAGTTCTTC. As protein: CASSYSYYNEQFF. The chain is built from TRBV6-2 or TRBV6-3 and TRBJ2-1; D not certain. The germline V and J ends were trimmed by 0 bases and 4 bases, with 4 bases remaining between them. This CDR3 is 13 amino acids long. Germline assignment: CDR1 MNHEY and CDR2 SVGEGT.

The chain couples TRBV7-8 to TRBJ2-5; TRBD1 might be the D (5 bases). Germline V gene lookup returns CDR1 SGHVS and CDR2 FQNEAQ. This CDR3 spans 16 amino acids. V lost 2 bases, J lost 4 bases, and 17 bases lay in between. CDR3 loop: CASSLLRAGRGETQYF. CDR3 nucleotides: TGTGCCAGCAGCTTACTAAGAGCTGGAAGGGGAGAGACCCAGTACTTC.

The rearrangement links TRBV24-1 to TRBJ1-2, with D uncertain. There are 14 residues in the CDR3. Germline V CDR1 and CDR2: KGHDR, SFDVKD. The V and J ends lost 4 bases and 6 bases respectively, with 14 bases between them. The CDR3 here is CATSEGPGFHGYTF. The CDR3 coding sequence is TGTGCCACCAGTGAGGGTCCCGGGTTTCATGGCTACACCTTC.

This clone has just one count. J is TRBJ1-2 and V is TRBV11-2, with D perhaps TRBD1 (5 bases). Deletions cut 5 bases from V and 4 bases from J, with 11 bases between. Germline V lookup: CDR1 SGHAT, CDR2 FQNNGV. CDR3 size: 13 residues. This CDR3 reads CASSAQDTYGYTF. The CDR3 nucleotides are TGTGCCAGCAGCGCTCAGGACACCTATGGCTACACCTTC. The entire variable domain, with the rest obtained from reference TRBV11-2 and TRBJ1-2, is as follows: EAGVAQSPRYKIIEKRQSVAFWCNPISGHATLYWYQQILGQGPKLLIQFQNNGVVDDSQLPKDRFSAERLKGVDSTLKIQPAKLEDSAVYLCASSAQDTYGYTFGSGTRLTVV.

The gene calls are TRBV2 and TRBJ1-1, with D uncertain. The V end lost 8 bases, the J end lost 0 bases, and 13 bases lay between the germline ends. Germline values: CDR1 SNHLY, CDR2 FYNNEI. The CDR3 is 14 residues long. The CDR3 sequence: CASSLESMNTEAFF. In DNA form, the CDR3 reads TGTGCCAGCTCACTGGAGAGTATGAACACTGAAGCTTTCTTT.

As DNA, the CDR3 is TGTGCCAGCTCACCAGGACAGGGGGCATACAATGAGCAGTTCTTC. Translated: CASSPGQGAYNEQFF. The gene calls are TRBV18 and TRBJ2-1, with 11 bases that match TRBD1. From germline, CDR1 is KGHSH and CDR2 LQKENI. V shed 2 bases, J shed 4 bases, and the junction held 1 base outside the gene matches. The CDR3 is 15 residues long.

The chain carries TRBV5-1 and TRBJ1-2; 9 bases match TRBD1. CDR3 size: 12 residues. J lost 8 bases, V lost 3 bases, and 2 bases had no gene match. From germline, CDR1 is SGHRS and CDR2 YFSETQ. The CDR3 coding sequence is TGCGCCAGCAGCTGGACAGGGGCAGGCTACACCTTC. Protein sequence: CASSWTGAGYTF.

This chain connects TRBV4-1 to TRBJ1-2; D may be TRBD1 (5 bases). Per the germline V gene, CDR1 is MGHRA and CDR2 is YSYEKL. V dropped 1 base and J dropped 0 bases, with 12 bases sitting between them. The CDR3 totals 16 residues. Here the CDR3 DNA reads TGCGCCAGCAGCCAAGCCCTAAAGACAGCTAACTATGGCTACACCTTC. This gives the protein CASSQALKTANYGYTF.